The TCR beta chain described here comes from a study of blood T cell repertoires in COVID-19 (dated by TCRdb to about 2020). In terms of the full investigation: Collaborator samples came from the United States, Italy and Spain and covered acute and convalescent phases of COVID-19. Nearly every sample came with metadata listing a de-identified subject ID, COVID-19 status, age in years and sex. Where HLA class I and class II types were available, the types were taken from metadata supplied by the sample provider, not from assay-based typing. The repertoires were made available in a free public database intended to serve as a resource for research on the immune response to SARS-CoV-2. Subjects who had been exposed to COVID-19, were actively infected with it, or had recovered from it provided the deeply sampled blood TCRbeta repertoires that made up the dataset. The samples were drawn from two sources: the first 160 participants of the ongoing ImmuneRACE study, and 1,000 to 1,500 subjects contributed by 6 global collaborators. The prospective study material was composed of cDNA or gDNA derived from T cells, B-cell-depleted T cells, or PBMCs.

The immunoSEQ Assay, a bias-controlled multiplex PCR, was used to amplify TCRbeta CDR3 regions from genomic DNA. As for the original processing: The number of nucleated cells in each sample was estimated from the amplification of reference gene primers within the assay. To quantify the absolute abundance of each unique TCRbeta CDR3 rearrangement, sequence reads were collapsed and filtered. For each sample, productive Simpson clonality was calculated as the square root of Simpson's diversity index over productive rearrangements. Sourced from immuneACCESS, this table was stored by TCRdb with only in-frame sequences that have V and J called. A share of the clones is absent; for the studies checked, an unresolved V gene accounts for under half, and the remainder has no known explanation. Clone size and the V and J calls come from that table; the DNA yielded D and trimming. This sample holds under 130,000 clones; less than 85% were observed only once. Together, the top ten hold around a fifth of the sample.

CDR1 and CDR2, per the germline V gene, are SGHRS and YFSETQ. V is cut by 1 base and J by 3 bases, and the space between the germline ends is 17 bases. Including cysteine and phenylalanine, the CDR3 has 16 amino acids. Just the 48-base CDR3 DNA is kept, in frame starting at base 1. On this clone: The antigen this receptor binds is unknown. Per-base quality was not reported, and no clone a single base away is much larger than it.

General conclusions and limits of the study: How much clinical and demographic metadata was included differed by source and by participant, and the metadata was provided uncurated.

The collaborating institutions used their own protocols to collect whole blood in K2EDTA tubes. For TCRbeta analysis, collaborators shipped samples in one of three forms: frozen whole blood, isolated PBMCs, or DNA extracted from either of those sample types. This chain joins TRBV5-1 to TRBJ2-7; possibly the D gene is TRBD1, per 5 matching bases. The receptor was isolated from a man between 70 and 80 years old with active or convalescent COVID-19. The sequenced sample was peripheral blood. The DNA sequence follows: TGCGCCAGCAGCTTGCTCCACCGGTCGACAGACTACGAGCAGTACTTC. This translates into CASSLLHRSTDYEQYF.